Detailed here is one T cell receptor beta chain. Original methodology: By means of reference gene primer amplification, nucleated cell counts were estimated. Produced via immunoSEQ multiplex PCR; TCRdb's table is partial and in-frame only. V, J and clone size derive from that table, while D and trimming were established from the DNA sequence. The repertoire holds more than 15,000 clones, with roughly 90% as singletons. This record comes from a study of blood T cell repertoires in COVID-19. The overall study: The samples span acute and convalescent COVID-19 from the United States, Italy and Spain. The cDNA or gDNA used as material had been derived from T cells, B-cell-depleted T cells, or PBMCs.

Germline loops: CDR1 SGDLS, CDR2 YYNGEE. The CDR3 runs to 15 residues. J lost 2 bases, V lost 0 bases, and 3 bases had no gene match. The chain joins TRBV9 to TRBJ2-3, with 7 bases that match TRBD2. The specimen sequenced was peripheral blood. This sequence was found in a man in his forties with active COVID-19. The chain's CDR3 is CASSVEAGDTDTQYF. The CDR3 nucleotides read TGTGCCAGCAGCGTAGAGGCGGGAGACACAGATACGCAGTATTTT.